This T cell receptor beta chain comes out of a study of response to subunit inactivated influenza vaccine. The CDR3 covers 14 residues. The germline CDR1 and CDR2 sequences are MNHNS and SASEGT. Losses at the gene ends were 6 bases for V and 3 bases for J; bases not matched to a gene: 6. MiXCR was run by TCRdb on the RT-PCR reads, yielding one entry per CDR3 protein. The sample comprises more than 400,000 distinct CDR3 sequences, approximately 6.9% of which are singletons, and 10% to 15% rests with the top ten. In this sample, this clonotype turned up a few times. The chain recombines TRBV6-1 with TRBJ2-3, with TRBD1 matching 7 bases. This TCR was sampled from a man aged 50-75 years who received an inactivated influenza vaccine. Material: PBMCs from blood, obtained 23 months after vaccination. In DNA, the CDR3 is TGTGCCAGCAGCATTAGGGACAGAACAGATACGCAGTATTTT. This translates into CASSIRDRTDTQYF.